This T cell receptor beta chain is drawn from a study of cytomegalovirus exposure and HLA in healthy donors. Study-level findings and limits: Productive rates of about 90% or about 30% were seen for most TCR beta V segments in an earlier analysis. One variant, a missense change in DCLRE1C, was linked in a later analysis to TCR beta V- and J-gene trimming. It was taken for granted in presence/absence analyses that sequencing depth across donors was roughly uniform. TRBV6-2, TRBV6-3 and some other V segments were unresolvable in 87-base-pair reads.

Germline CDR1 is KGHSH and CDR2 is LQKENI. The CDR3 contains 19 residues. With V trimmed by 2 bases and J by 4 bases, 9 bases remained unmatched. PCR amplification relied on 60 Vbeta primers (plus 13 Jbeta primers). TCRdb keeps only in-frame clones here, not all; method: immunoSEQ multiplex PCR. The table includes roughly 73,000 clones, approximately 80% detected once. As to this clone: As yet, its antigen is unknown.

Specimen: PBMCs. This clonotype was obtained from a middle-aged man in good health and CMV-seronegative. The J gene is TRBJ2-3, the V gene TRBV18; 16 positions agree with TRBD2. In DNA form, the CDR3 reads TGTGCCAGCTCACCAAACCCCGGGACTAGCGGGGGGGCCCCAGATACGCAGTATTTT. It translates to CASSPNPGTSGGAPDTQYF.